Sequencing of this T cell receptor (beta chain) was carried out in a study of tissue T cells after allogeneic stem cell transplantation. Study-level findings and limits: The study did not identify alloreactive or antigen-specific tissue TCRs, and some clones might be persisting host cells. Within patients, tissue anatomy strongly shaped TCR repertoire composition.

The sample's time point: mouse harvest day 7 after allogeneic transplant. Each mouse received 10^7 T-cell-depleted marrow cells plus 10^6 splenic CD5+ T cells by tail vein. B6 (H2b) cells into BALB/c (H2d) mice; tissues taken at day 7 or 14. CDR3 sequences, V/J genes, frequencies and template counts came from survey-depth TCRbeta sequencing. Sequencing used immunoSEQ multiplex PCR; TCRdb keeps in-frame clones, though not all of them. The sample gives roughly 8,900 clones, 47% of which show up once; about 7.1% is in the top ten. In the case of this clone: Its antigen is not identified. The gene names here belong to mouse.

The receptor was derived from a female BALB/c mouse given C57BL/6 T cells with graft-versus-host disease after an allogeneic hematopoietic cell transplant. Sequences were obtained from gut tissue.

The chain's CDR3 is CASSLTGTGNTLYF. Partial CDR3 DNA: TGTGCCAGCAGCCTGACAGGGACTGGAAATACGCTCTAT. This chain connects TRBV3 to TRBJ1-3; the match to TRBD1 covers 7 bases. The CDR3 extends 1 residue past the end of the read, so its final part is completed from the germline J gene. Germline V CDR1 and CDR2: SNHLY, FYNGKV (reference sequence). Trimming at V came to 5 bases and at J to 2 bases, leaving 3 bases not matched to a gene. CDR3 length: 14 amino acids.